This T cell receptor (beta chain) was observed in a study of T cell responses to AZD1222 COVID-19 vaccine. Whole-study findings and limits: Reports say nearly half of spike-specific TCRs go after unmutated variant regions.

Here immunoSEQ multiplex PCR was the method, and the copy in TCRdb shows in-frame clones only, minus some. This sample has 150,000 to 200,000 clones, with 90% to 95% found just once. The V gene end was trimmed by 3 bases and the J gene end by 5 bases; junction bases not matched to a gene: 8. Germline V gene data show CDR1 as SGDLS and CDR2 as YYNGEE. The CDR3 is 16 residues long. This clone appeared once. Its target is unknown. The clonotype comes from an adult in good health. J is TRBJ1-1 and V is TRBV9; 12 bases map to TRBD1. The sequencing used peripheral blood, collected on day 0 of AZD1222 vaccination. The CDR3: CASSGRDRGQGTEAFF. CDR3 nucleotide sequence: TGTGCCAGCAGCGGCCGGGACAGGGGGCAAGGGACTGAAGCTTTCTTT.